This passage covers 32 T cell receptor beta chains from one sample sequenced in a study of cytomegalovirus exposure and HLA in healthy donors. It was with 60 Vbeta and 13 Jbeta primers that the PCR ran. The table came from immunoSEQ multiplex PCR; TCRdb's copy has only in-frame clones and leaves some out. The profile shows 100,000 to 150,000 clones, 84% of them singletons. The sample taken for sequencing was PBMCs. Receptors originate from a woman aged 18-35 years in good health and CMV-seropositive.

This clone was counted between two and nine times. Compared with germline, one end of the junction differs, possibly owing to a read error. The chain is built from TRBV2 and TRBJ1-2; D is uncertain. CDR1 and CDR2 from the germline V gene are SNHLY and FYNNEI. This CDR3 spans 12 amino acids. CDR3 sequence: CASSATPYGYTF. The CDR3 region has the DNA TGTGCCAGTAGTGCCACACCTTATGGCTACACCTTC.

This chain uses TRBV4-1 with TRBJ2-7; perhaps TRBD2 as D (6 bases). The CDR3 extends over 15 amino acids. Trimming left V 0 bases short and J 7 bases short, with 16 bases between. Germline V lookup: CDR1 MGHRA, CDR2 YSYEKL. The chain's CDR3 is CASSQETVRRDEQYF. In nucleotides, the CDR3 is TGCGCCAGCAGCCAAGAAACCGTTCGGCGGGATGAGCAGTACTTC.

The chain joins TRBV12-5 to TRBJ2-1, with 12 bases lining up with TRBD2. J gave up 10 bases and V 0 bases, and 7 bases lay outside the gene matches. The CDR3 has 16 amino acids. Germline V gene data show CDR1 as LGHNT and CDR2 as FRNRAP. As DNA, the CDR3 is TGTGCTAGTGGTTTGGTACTAGCGGGGGGTCCGCACGAGCAGTTCTTC. Translating it yields CASGLVLAGGPHEQFF.

This clone was seen a single time. DNA of the CDR3: TGTGCCAGCACCGAAAGCGGGGGCCGCTACAATGAGCAGTTCTTC. Translating gives CASTESGGRYNEQFF. V usage is TRBV2 and J usage is TRBJ2-1; TRBD2 matches at 8 bases. In germline, CDR1 is SNHLY, CDR2 FYNNEI. V lost 7 bases to trimming and J lost 3 bases; unmatched junction nucleotides: 8. CDR3 length equals 15 residues.

The rearrangement uses TRBV29-1 and TRBJ1-2; 7 bases fit TRBD1. Trimming cost V 8 bases and J 7 bases; bases outside gene matches: 10. Germline assignment: CDR1 SQVTM and CDR2 ANQGSEA. This CDR3 has 12 residues. The CDR3 loop reads CSSEEGASGYTF. In nucleotides, the CDR3 is TGCAGCTCCGAGGAGGGGGCAAGTGGCTACACCTTC.

The rearrangement uses TRBV10-1 and TRBJ2-1; D is uncertain. Germline V gene lookup returns CDR1 WNHNN and CDR2 SYGVQD (reference sequence). V was clipped by 5 bases and J by 5 bases, with 16 bases between them. The CDR3 is 15 amino acids. CDR3 in DNA: TGCGCCAGCAGTTTCCCCCGACTGGTTAACAATGAGCAGTTCTTC. It translates to CASSFPRLVNNEQFF.

This chain joins TRBV18 and TRBJ2-3; 15 positions agree with TRBD2. This CDR3 region has 18 residues. Germline CDR1 KGHSH, CDR2 LQKENI. After removal of 3 bases from V and 5 bases from J, the junction contained 9 bases not matched to a gene. In DNA, the CDR3 is TGTGCCAGCTCACCCGAAGGGACTAGCGGGGGGTCGCGAGATACGCAGTATTTT. The encoded protein is CASSPEGTSGGSRDTQYF.

This chain connects TRBV10-3 to TRBJ2-2; 8 nucleotides align to TRBD2. The CDR3 covers 15 residues. V was pared by 3 bases and J by 7 bases, with 7 bases of the junction left unmatched. Germline V gene sequence: CDR1 ENHRY, CDR2 SYGVKD. CDR3 sequence (DNA): TGTGCCATCAGTGAAGGGCGGGGGGTAAGCGGGGAGCTGTTTTTT. This codes for CAISEGRGVSGELFF.

V is TRBV30 and J is TRBJ1-2; TRBD1 matches at 7 bases. This CDR3 comprises 15 residues. J gave up 3 bases and V 4 bases, and 11 bases lay outside the gene matches. Germline CDR1 GTSNPN, CDR2 SVGIG (reference sequence). CDR3 protein: CAWTVTLTGHYGYTF. The CDR3 bases are TGTGCCTGGACCGTAACCCTGACAGGGCACTATGGCTACACCTTC.

The V and J genes are TRBV21-1 and TRBJ2-7; the table's D call, TRBD1, was not checked against the DNA. TRBV21-1 is designated a pseudogene. The CDR3 consists of 15 residues. The chain's CDR3 is CASSNAAGNSYEQYF. The CDR3 region has the DNA TGTGCCAGCAGCAATGCGGCAGGGAACTCCTACGAGCAGTACTTC.

A few counts support this clone. This chain links TRBV25-1 with TRBJ2-3, with D possibly being TRBD2 (6 bases). V was pared by 4 bases and J by 2 bases, with 7 bases between. CDR3 length equals 13 residues. CDR1 and CDR2 (germline): MGHDK, SYGVNS. CDR3 amino acids: CASSGRDTDTQYF. DNA of the CDR3: TGTGCCAGCAGTGGGCGGGACACAGATACGCAGTATTTT.

The rearrangement joins TRBV6-1 to TRBJ2-7; a possible D gene is TRBD2 (7 bases). Per germline, CDR1 MNHNS and CDR2 SASEGT. CDR3 length equals 16 residues. V lost 4 bases and J lost 0, with 16 bases in between. For the CDR3, the DNA is TGTGCCAGCAGTGTTCGGGGGGCGGTATACTCCTACGAGCAGTACTTC. It specifies CASSVRGAVYSYEQYF.

This clone showed up just once. The chain links TRBV25-1 to TRBJ2-3; TRBD1 aligns across 9 bases. This CDR3 has 16 residues. Germline V gene lookup returns CDR1 MGHDK and CDR2 SYGVNS. V lost 1 base and J lost 2; bases outside the gene matches: 4. The DNA for the CDR3 is TGTGCCAGCAGTGAATCCAGGACAGGGGACACAGATACGCAGTATTTT. It translates to CASSESRTGDTDTQYF.

The chain combines TRBV9 with TRBJ1-1; no clear D gene. CDR1 and CDR2 from the germline V gene are SGDLS and YYNGEE. This CDR3 is built from 14 residues. Trimming left V 3 bases short and J 0 bases short, with 9 bases between. CDR3 residues: CASSAQEVNTEAFF. For the CDR3, the DNA is TGTGCCAGCAGCGCCCAAGAGGTGAACACTGAAGCTTTCTTT.

This chain links TRBV6-1 with TRBJ1-5, with 10 bases aligning to TRBD1. The CDR3 extends over 17 amino acids. Unmatched junction bases numbered 8, after V lost 0 bases and J lost 6 bases. CDR1 is MNHNS, CDR2 SASEGT, per germline. Written as DNA, the CDR3 is TGTGCCAGCAGTGAAGCGCTAGGAGACAGGGGGCTTCAGCCCCAGCATTTT. This sequence encodes CASSEALGDRGLQPQHF.

The V and J genes are TRBV19 and TRBJ1-5; TRBD1 matches 9 bases. Germline V gene data show CDR1 as LNHDA and CDR2 as SQIVND (reference sequence). After removal of 8 bases from V and 5 bases from J, the junction contained 13 bases not matched to a gene. This CDR3 spans 16 amino acids. CDR3 DNA: TGTGCCAGTTTGGGACAGGGATCCGGACCGGATCAGCCCCAGCATTTT. Its protein is CASLGQGSGPDQPQHF.

Only one count was recorded for this clone. V usage is TRBV7-9 and J usage is TRBJ1-2, with D perhaps TRBD1 (5 bases). Looked up from germline, CDR1 is SEHNR and CDR2 is FQNEAQ (reference sequence). V dropped 5 bases and J dropped 4 bases, with 14 bases sitting between them. The CDR3 contains 14 residues. The CDR3 nucleotides read TGTGCCAGCAGCCCACCGGGGGATATCTATGGCTACACCTTC. Protein sequence: CASSPPGDIYGYTF.

A single count supports this clone. The chain combines TRBV19 with TRBJ1-2, with D uncertain. This CDR3 spans 12 amino acids. Germline CDR1 reads LNHDA; CDR2 reads SQIVND (reference sequence). Trimming removed 7 bases at V and 4 bases at J, with 10 bases between. The DNA for the CDR3 is TGTGCCAGTAAGTCCGAGGGCTATGGCTACACCTTC. It yields the protein CASKSEGYGYTF. The full variable domain, its missing parts supplied by reference TRBV19 and TRBJ1-2, is DGGITQSPKYLFRKEGQNVTLSCEQNLNHDAMYWYRQDPGQGLRLIYYSQIVNDFQKGDIAEGYSVSREKKESFPLTVTSAQKNPTAFYLCASKSEGYGYTFGSGTRLTVV.

This chain joins TRBV7-9 and TRBJ2-5, with TRBD2 matching over 7 bases. The junction had 3 bases not matched to a gene; V was cut back by 6 bases and J by 5 bases. Germline V gives CDR1 SEHNR, CDR2 FQNEAQ (reference sequence). The CDR3 runs 12 residues. This CDR3 is CASRTGGETQYF. As DNA, the CDR3 is TGTGCCAGCAGGACCGGGGGGGAGACCCAGTACTTC.

The CDR3 region has the DNA TGTGCCTGGACCACAGGGACCACAACTAATGAAAAACTGTTTTTT. Translation: CAWTTGTTTNEKLFF. The chain carries TRBV30 and TRBJ1-4, with TRBD1 as a possible D gene (6 bases). The CDR3 sequence is 15 residues long. The V and J ends lost 4 bases and 0 bases respectively, with 12 bases between them. Per the germline V gene, CDR1 is GTSNPN and CDR2 is SVGIG (reference sequence). Looking up the rest from reference TRBV30 and TRBJ1-4 gives the full variable domain: SQTIHQWPATLVQPVGSPLSLECTVEGTSNPNLYWYRQAAGRGLQLLFYSVGIGQISSEVPQNLSASRPQDRQFILSSKKLLLSDSGFYLCAWTTGTTTNEKLFFGSGTQLSVL.

This rearrangement joins TRBV27 to TRBJ2-2, with 7 bases fitting TRBD1. V gave up 8 bases and J gave up 5 bases; unmatched junction bases: 8. CDR1 is MNHEY and CDR2 is SMNVEV in the germline V gene (reference sequence). This CDR3 is 14 amino acids long. The chain's CDR3 is CASGVTGTTGELFF. Written as DNA, the CDR3 is TGTGCCAGCGGGGTGACAGGGACGACCGGGGAGCTGTTTTTT.

The J gene is TRBJ2-3, the V gene TRBV5-1, with 8 bases matching TRBD1. The CDR3 consists of 15 residues. CDR1 and CDR2 from the germline V gene are SGHRS and YFSETQ. J gave up 2 bases and V 4 bases, and 6 bases lay outside the gene matches. CDR3 DNA: TGCGCCAGCAGCGGCGGGACAGGAACCACAGATACGCAGTATTTT. Its protein product is CASSGGTGTTDTQYF.

About this clone itself: Its ends do not fully match the called genes, so a read error is possible. The chain employs TRBV7-7 and TRBJ2-5; tentatively, D is TRBD1 (6 bases). This CDR3 is 13 amino acids long. Per germline, CDR1 SSHAT and CDR2 FNYEAQ (reference sequence). CDR3 sequence reads: CASSLHREETQYF. CDR3 coding DNA: TGTGCTAGCAGCCTCCACAGGGAAGAGACCCAGTACTTC.

Regarding this clone: Other DNA sequences in the same sample also yield this CDR3. The V gene is TRBV28, the J gene TRBJ2-2, with a weak D call TRBD2 (6 bases). Trimming pared 3 bases from V and 5 bases from J, leaving 10 bases between. There are 14 residues in the CDR3. Germline CDR1 reads MDHEN; CDR2 reads SYDVKM. Written as DNA, the CDR3 is TGTGCCAGCAGTTTCGGGGGTCCGACCGGGGAGCTGTTTTTT. Amino acids: CASSFGGPTGELFF.

The gene calls are TRBV19 and TRBJ2-3; 10 positions agree with TRBD1. The CDR3 totals 14 residues. Germline lookup yields CDR1 LNHDA and CDR2 SQIVND (reference sequence). V gave up 6 bases and J gave up 6 bases; unmatched junction bases: 6. As DNA, the CDR3 is TGTGCCAGTAGAACCGGGACAGGGGCGGATACGCAGTATTTT. It specifies CASRTGTGADTQYF.

The chain combines TRBV9 with TRBJ2-1, with TRBD2 matching over 7 bases. With 1 base clipped from V and 0 bases from J, the junction kept 4 bases outside the gene matches. The length of the CDR3 is 16 residues. Germline assignment: CDR1 SGDLS and CDR2 YYNGEE. The CDR3 here is CASSVLGGVSYNEQFF. The CDR3 bases are TGTGCCAGCAGCGTACTGGGAGGGGTCTCCTACAATGAGCAGTTCTTC.

The rearrangement joins TRBV4-2 to TRBJ1-3, with D unclear. Germline lookup yields CDR1 LGHNA and CDR2 YNFKEQ. CDR3 length: 15 amino acids. The V end lost 0 bases, the J end lost 2 bases, and 8 bases lay between the germline ends. The CDR3, as DNA: TGTGCCAGCAGCCAAGATGGTAGCCCTGGAAACACCATATATTTT. Translating gives CASSQDGSPGNTIYF.

V is TRBV6-6 and J is TRBJ1-5; the D is unclear. Per germline, CDR1 MNHNY and CDR2 SVGAGI (reference sequence). The CDR3 length is 12 residues. Trimming removed 5 bases at V and 5 bases at J, with 7 bases between. The CDR3, as DNA: TGTGCCAGCAGTGGCGGTGATCAGCCCCAGCATTTT. Residues: CASSGGDQPQHF.

The rearrangement links TRBV5-1 to TRBJ1-2; 9 bases fit TRBD1. Looked up from germline, CDR1 is SGHRS and CDR2 is YFSETQ. The CDR3 contains 13 residues. J lost 4 bases, V lost 7 bases, and 5 bases had no gene match. The CDR3 protein is CASEPGQGYGYTF. The CDR3 DNA sequence: TGCGCCAGCGAACCGGGACAGGGCTATGGCTACACCTTC.

The chain joins TRBV11-2 to TRBJ2-2, with TRBD2 as a possible D gene (5 bases). Germline V gives CDR1 SGHAT, CDR2 FQNNGV. CDR3 length: 14 amino acids. V lost 2 bases, J lost 5 bases, and 9 bases lay in between. CDR3 amino acids: CASSLRAGTGELFF. In nucleotides, the CDR3 is TGTGCCAGCAGCTTAAGGGCGGGTACCGGGGAGCTGTTTTTT. The full variable domain, rest sourced from reference TRBV11-2 and TRBJ2-2, is EAGVAQSPRYKIIEKRQSVAFWCNPISGHATLYWYQQILGQGPKLLIQFQNNGVVDDSQLPKDRFSAERLKGVDSTLKIQPAKLEDSAVYLCASSLRAGTGELFFGEGSRLTVL.

The chain joins TRBV25-1 to TRBJ1-1; 10 bases fit TRBD1. The CDR3 extends over 16 amino acids. The junction had 7 bases not matched to a gene; V was cut back by 5 bases and J by 1 base. Germline CDR1 MGHDK, CDR2 SYGVNS. The CDR3 sequence is CASSTWTGGANTEAFF. The CDR3, as DNA: TGTGCCAGCAGTACCTGGACAGGGGGGGCGAACACTGAAGCTTTCTTT.

This clone was observed a handful of times. In nucleotides, the CDR3 is TGTGCCAGCAGCCCGGACAGGACTGAAGCTTTCTTT. This codes for CASSPDRTEAFF. V usage is TRBV5-6 and J usage is TRBJ1-1; 7 nucleotides agree with TRBD1. After removal of 4 bases from V and 5 bases from J, the junction contained 2 bases not matched to a gene. This CDR3 region has 12 residues. The germline V gene encodes CDR1 SGHDT and CDR2 YYEEEE.